The entry that follows covers one T cell receptor (beta chain) sequence. Its specificity is not known. The sample is drawn from a study of chemoradiotherapy in HPV16-positive cancers. The CDR3 loop spans 16 amino acids. Germline values: CDR1 LNHDA, CDR2 SQIVND (reference sequence). V gave up 7 bases and J gave up 0 bases; unmatched junction bases: 7. Sequenced by immunoSEQ multiplex PCR; TCRdb stores in-frame clones only, minus some. The data show roughly 24,000 clones, around nine tenths seen once. The study's findings and limits: Candidate HPV-specific clones and E7-related TCR motifs grew in tumor during treatment.

The sequencing here drew on blood, taken from a patient who underwent chemoradiotherapy. The source is a human donor with HPV-associated anogenital cancer. The V and J genes are TRBV19 and TRBJ1-5, with 9 positions matching TRBD1. The CDR3 here is CASTMGQGNSNQPQHF. The CDR3 nucleotides are TGTGCCAGTACTATGGGACAGGGAAATAGCAATCAGCCCCAGCATTTT.